These T cell receptor beta chains were read from a single sample in a study of molecular identifiers for immune sequencing clone quantification. TCRdb used MiXCR to reprocess the PCR reads, holding one entry per CDR3 protein. The data contain under 85,000 distinct CDR3 sequences, about a sixth of them singletons. The sample was naive CD8+ T cells from blood, with Jurkat cell RNA spiked in. The receptors derive from a human donor in good health. Some libraries in this study had Jurkat cell RNA spiked in. Both conserved end residues are part of each CDR3. The D gene is left open where the match is weak. The listing skips clone size in some rows; elsewhere it reads once, few, many or a size class.

j_call: TRBJ2-3; clone_size: many; d_call: .; cdr3_length: 15; v_call: TRBV19; cdr3_aa: CASSVGVASPKGQYF
j_call: TRBJ2-7; clone_size: many; d_call: .; cdr3_length: 13; v_call: TRBV20-1; cdr3_aa: CSARSTAAYEQYF
j_call: TRBJ1-6; clone_size: many; d_call: .; cdr3_length: 13; v_call: TRBV10-1; cdr3_aa: CASSVSGSSPLHF
j_call: TRBJ2-7; clone_size: many; d_call: .; cdr3_length: 15; v_call: TRBV10-3; cdr3_aa: CAISDGGGPTYEQYF
j_call: TRBJ2-7; clone_size: many; d_call: TRBD2; cdr3_length: 15; v_call: TRBV4-3; cdr3_aa: CASSQEAGGPYEQYF
j_call: TRBJ2-7; clone_size: many; d_call: .; cdr3_length: 13; v_call: TRBV20-1; cdr3_aa: CSARPGTSYEQYF
j_call: TRBJ2-3; clone_size: .; d_call: .; cdr3_length: 14; v_call: TRBV11-2; cdr3_aa: CASSEIPGTDTQYF
j_call: TRBJ2-5; clone_size: many; d_call: .; cdr3_length: 11; v_call: TRBV3-1; cdr3_aa: CASSREETQYF
j_call: TRBJ2-7; clone_size: few; d_call: TRBD1; cdr3_length: 15; v_call: TRBV11-3; cdr3_aa: CASSLPGQGVYEQYF
j_call: TRBJ2-5; clone_size: once; d_call: TRBD2; cdr3_length: 13; v_call: TRBV2; cdr3_aa: CARVVAGEETQYF
j_call: TRBJ2-7; clone_size: .; d_call: TRBD1; cdr3_length: 13; v_call: TRBV11-2; cdr3_aa: CASSGGQLYEQYF
j_call: TRBJ2-7; clone_size: many; d_call: .; cdr3_length: 12; v_call: TRBV20-1; cdr3_aa: CSAHLGRHEQYF
j_call: TRBJ2-1; clone_size: .; d_call: .; cdr3_length: 15; v_call: TRBV11-3; cdr3_aa: CASSSPGGTYNEQFF
j_call: TRBJ2-7; clone_size: many; d_call: .; cdr3_length: 14; v_call: TRBV7-9; cdr3_aa: CASSLEGTAFEQYF